This entry lists 31 T cell receptor beta chains sequenced from one sample in a study of blood T cells in healthy people across ages. With a J-beta primer mix and a sample-barcoded 5' primer, a second PCR ran roughly 6 to 12 cycles. TCRdb ran MiXCR on the 5' RACE reads and lists one entry per CDR3 protein. The table records about 290,000 distinct CDR3 sequences, roughly 26% of them present only once. The sample consisted of blood. The receptors come from a woman in her 70s in good health.

This clonotype occurred a few times. The chain links TRBV28 to TRBJ1-1; a possible D gene is TRBD1 (5 bases). Trimming removed 4 bases from V and 1 base from J, with 13 bases in between. The germline V gene encodes CDR1 MDHEN and CDR2 SYDVKM. The CDR3 sequence is 15 residues long. The CDR3 protein is CASSSLTAANTEAFF. CDR3 DNA: TGTGCCAGCAGTTCTTTGACAGCAGCGAACACTGAAGCTTTCTTT.

This clonotype was recorded a few times. The rearrangement links TRBV13 to TRBJ2-5; 9 bases match TRBD1. The germline V gene has CDR1 PRHDT and CDR2 FYEKMQ (reference sequence). This CDR3 has 15 amino acids. The V gene end was trimmed by 0 bases and the J gene end by 3 bases; junction bases not matched to a gene: 2. The CDR3 reads CASSLGGQGEETQYF. DNA of the CDR3: TGTGCCAGCAGCTTAGGGGGACAGGGAGAAGAGACCCAGTACTTC.

The V gene is TRBV5-1, the J gene TRBJ2-2; 8 bases map to TRBD1. This CDR3 comprises 16 residues. V lost 0 bases to trimming and J lost 4 bases; unmatched junction nucleotides: 5. Looked up from germline, CDR1 is SGHRS and CDR2 is YFSETQ. Here the CDR3 DNA reads TGCGCCAGCAGCTTGGAGGGACAGGCTTCCACCGGGGAGCTGTTTTTT. This sequence encodes CASSLEGQASTGELFF.

The gene calls are TRBV25-1 and TRBJ2-3, with D perhaps matching TRBD2 (6 bases). The V gene lost 2 bases and the J gene lost 5 bases, with 17 bases spanning the gap. The CDR3 consists of 16 residues. CDR1 is MGHDK, CDR2 SYGVNS, per germline. The DNA of the CDR3 is TGTGCCAGCAGTGAAGGCGGGATGAATCTGTTAGATACGCAGTATTTT. This sequence encodes CASSEGGMNLLDTQYF. Drawing the rest from reference TRBV25-1 and TRBJ2-3, the complete variable domain is EADIYQTPRYLVIGTGKKITLECSQTMGHDKMYWYQQDPGMELHLIHYSYGVNSTEKGDLSSESTVSRIRTEHFPLTLESARPSHTSQYLCASSEGGMNLLDTQYFGPGTRLTVL.

The chain combines TRBV5-1 with TRBJ2-2; 7 bases align to TRBD1. There are 15 residues in the CDR3. Germline values: CDR1 SGHRS, CDR2 YFSETQ. Losses at the gene ends were 5 bases for V and 6 bases for J; bases not matched to a gene: 10. The CDR3 DNA sequence: TGCGCCAGCAGAACGACAGGGACGGTTGCCGGGGAGCTGTTTTTT. This codes for CASRTTGTVAGELFF. The complete variable domain, with remaining parts taken from reference TRBV5-1 and TRBJ2-2, reads KAGVTQTPRYLIKTRGQQVTLSCSPISGHRSVSWYQQTPGQGLQFLFEYFSETQRNKGNFPGRFSGRQFSNSRSEMNVSTLELGDSALYLCASRTTGTVAGELFFGEGSRLTVL.

The V and J genes are TRBV5-1 and TRBJ2-7; either TRBD1 or TRBD2 may supply D (5 bases each). Trimming pared 4 bases from V and 0 bases from J, leaving 14 bases between. The CDR3 is 15 residues long. Per germline, CDR1 SGHRS and CDR2 YFSETQ. The CDR3 protein is CASSPRDPTSYEQYF. Here the CDR3 DNA reads TGCGCCAGCAGCCCCCGGGACCCCACCTCCTACGAGCAGTACTTC.

This rearrangement joins TRBV27 to TRBJ2-7; 9 positions match TRBD1. This CDR3 contains 12 residues. Germline CDR1 reads MNHEY; CDR2 reads SMNVEV (reference sequence). V lost 6 bases to trimming and J lost 6 bases; unmatched junction nucleotides: 3. The chain's CDR3 is CASRGQGFEQYF. In DNA form, the CDR3 reads TGTGCCAGCAGGGGACAGGGTTTCGAGCAGTACTTC.

This clonotype was observed once. The final CDR3 position lacks the conserved phenylalanine or tryptophan, pointing to a likely read error. The chain carries TRBV20-1 and TRBJ2-5; D is uncertain. The end of the DNA aligns better with TRBJ2-7, so the J call may be wrong. CDR1 and CDR2 from the germline V gene are DFQATT and SNEGSKA (reference sequence). The CDR3 has 14 amino acids. The CDR3 DNA reads as TGCAGTGCTAGAGGGACGCTTAGCTCCTACGAGCAGTACTCC. Its protein is CSARGTLSSYEQYS.

This chain joins TRBV20-1 and TRBJ2-7, with TRBD2 identical over 9 bases. CDR1 is DFQATT, CDR2 SNEGSKA, per germline (reference sequence). The CDR3 spans 13 residues. The J segment lost 0 bases and the V segment lost 6 bases, leaving 3 bases of the junction unmatched. The CDR3 sequence is CSAASGNSYEQYF. The DNA for the CDR3 is TGCAGTGCCGCTAGCGGGAACTCCTACGAGCAGTACTTC.

This clonotype appeared many times. This rearrangement joins TRBV7-2 to TRBJ1-1; D ambiguous. This CDR3 is built from 16 residues. Trimming left V 1 base short and J 1 base short, with 13 bases between. The germline gives CDR1 SGHTA, CDR2 FQGNSA. Written as DNA, the CDR3 is TGTGCCAGCAGCTTAGACCGGGCCCTCAGGAACACTGAAGCTTTCTTT. This sequence encodes CASSLDRALRNTEAFF.

This clonotype was counted between two and nine times. The chain recombines TRBV29-1 with TRBJ2-3; either TRBD1 or TRBD2 may supply D (5 bases each). The V gene lost 2 bases and the J gene lost 1 base, with 13 bases spanning the gap. In germline, CDR1 is SQVTM, CDR2 ANQGSEA. The CDR3 consists of 15 residues. The CDR3 sequence is CSVESNWGRTDTQYF. CDR3 DNA: TGCAGCGTTGAATCAAACTGGGGACGCACAGATACGCAGTATTTT.

This clonotype has just a few counts. V usage is TRBV5-1 and J usage is TRBJ1-1, with D perhaps matching TRBD1 (6 bases). Trimming cost V 2 bases and J 6 bases, with 14 bases left between them. There are 14 residues in the CDR3. Germline V gives CDR1 SGHRS, CDR2 YFSETQ. In DNA, the CDR3 is TGCGCCAGCAGCTTATCCACAGGGAGCGCTGAAGCTTTCTTT. Translating it yields CASSLSTGSAEAFF.

This chain uses TRBV10-3 with TRBJ1-1, with a possible D match to TRBD1 (5 bases). There are 15 residues in the CDR3. Germline loops: CDR1 ENHRY, CDR2 SYGVKD. Deletions cut 4 bases from V and 2 bases from J, with 14 bases between. This chain's CDR3 is CAISARGAGNTEAFF. The CDR3 DNA is TGTGCCATCAGTGCACGAGGGGCGGGTAACACTGAAGCTTTCTTT.

The chain employs TRBV7-9 and TRBJ2-5; D assignment may be TRBD1 or TRBD2 (5 bases each). This CDR3 spans 15 amino acids. Deletions cut 0 bases from V and 2 bases from J, with 10 bases between. In germline, CDR1 is SEHNR, CDR2 FQNEAQ (reference sequence). CDR3 amino acids: CASSLARDVQETQYF. In DNA, the CDR3 is TGTGCCAGCAGCTTAGCCAGGGACGTACAAGAGACCCAGTACTTC.

In this sample, this clonotype turned up a few times. This chain joins TRBV6-6 and TRBJ1-2; 10 bases fit TRBD1. The trim removed 6 bases at V and 6 bases at J, leaving 10 bases unmatched. The CDR3 sequence is 15 residues long. Per germline, CDR1 MNHNY and CDR2 SVGAGI (reference sequence). CDR3 sequence reads: CASSKPLGTGDGYTF. CDR3 coding DNA: TGTGCCAGCAGCAAACCCCTTGGGACAGGGGATGGCTACACCTTC.

The chain couples TRBV7-3 to TRBJ2-5; the match to TRBD1 covers 9 bases. The assigned J gene may be wrong: the sequence end matches TRBJ2-1 better. From germline, CDR1 is SGHTA and CDR2 FQGTGA. This CDR3 has 16 residues. CDR3 DNA: TGTGCCAGCAGCCCTTCCGGGACAGGGAGACAGAATGAGCAGTTCTTC. Translation: CASSPSGTGRQNEQFF.

This clonotype was recorded a few times. The chain has TRBV4-3 and TRBJ2-5; possibly TRBD2 for D (6 bases). Germline CDR1 LGHNA, CDR2 YSLEER. The ends were cut back, 1 base at V and 3 bases at J, with 12 bases in the middle. The length of the CDR3 is 15 residues. The CDR3 loop reads CASSQGGGVKETQYF. The CDR3 DNA sequence: TGCGCCAGCAGCCAAGGAGGCGGGGTTAAAGAGACCCAGTACTTC.

To note about this clonotype: A junction boundary mismatches the germline segment, possibly from a read error. The V gene is TRBV29-1, the J gene TRBJ2-5; tentative D call: TRBD2 (6 bases). Germline V lookup: CDR1 SQVTM, CDR2 ANQGSEA. The CDR3 is 12 amino acids. Written as DNA, the CDR3 is TGCAGCGTTGAAGATGGCGGGACTTACCCGTTCTTC. Protein sequence: CSVEDGGTYPFF.

The chain recombines TRBV15 with TRBJ2-7; 8 nucleotides line up with TRBD1. V trimming: 0 bases; J trimming: 7 bases; junction bases outside the gene matches: 11. The CDR3 is 16 amino acids. Germline CDR1 LNHNV, CDR2 YYDKDF (reference sequence). The CDR3 DNA sequence: TGTGCCACCAGCAGAGACGGATCAGGGGGCAGTCCGGAGCAGTACTTC. This gives the protein CATSRDGSGGSPEQYF.

This chain uses TRBV24-1 with TRBJ1-2; D is undetermined. V was pared by 7 bases and J by 6 bases, with 8 bases between. This CDR3 has 11 residues. CDR1 is KGHDR, CDR2 SFDVKD, per germline. The CDR3 DNA reads as TGTGCCACCAGGGACGGGAATGGCTACACCTTC. This encodes CATRDGNGYTF.

V is TRBV5-4 and J is TRBJ2-5; unclear D gene. The ends were cut back, 1 base at V and 5 bases at J, with 9 bases in the middle. Germline values: CDR1 SGHNT, CDR2 YYREEE (reference sequence). The CDR3 is 13 residues long. The CDR3 bases are TGTGCCAGCAGCTTGCCAAGCGCGGAGACCCAGTACTTC. Protein: CASSLPSAETQYF. The complete variable domain, with remaining parts taken from reference TRBV5-4 and TRBJ2-5, reads ETGVTQSPTHLIKTRGQQVTLRCSSQSGHNTVSWYQQALGQGPQFIFQYYREEENGRGNFPPRFSGLQFPNYSSELNVNALELDDSALYLCASSLPSAETQYFGPGTRLLVL.

This clonotype was counted only a few times. The chain has TRBV3-1 and TRBJ2-1; 8 bases fit TRBD2. From germline, CDR1 is LGHDT and CDR2 YNNKEL (reference sequence). The ends lost 2 bases at V and 4 bases at J; junction bases unmatched: 10. This CDR3 spans 17 amino acids. The CDR3 bases are TGTGCCAGCAGCCAACGCCAAGGAGGACTAGCTTACAATGAGCAGTTCTTC. It translates to CASSQRQGGLAYNEQFF.

This chain joins TRBV20-1 and TRBJ1-5, with unresolved D. V lost 4 bases and J 0 bases, leaving 7 bases between the germline ends. Per germline, CDR1 DFQATT and CDR2 SNEGSKA (reference sequence). The CDR3 sequence is 13 residues long. CDR3 sequence reads: CSAISNSNQPQHF. CDR3 sequence (DNA): TGCAGTGCTATCTCGAATAGCAATCAGCCCCAGCATTTT.

This clonotype turned up a few times. V usage is TRBV12-3 or TRBV12-4 and J usage is TRBJ2-1, with 9 nucleotides matching TRBD2. TRBJ2-5 matches the DNA end more closely, so the J call is doubtful. The CDR3 runs 14 residues. The CDR3 nucleotides read TGTGCCAGCAGTTTCTTAGCGGGAGAAGAGACCCAGTACTTC. Amino acids: CASSFLAGEETQYF.

A few counts support this clonotype. The CDR3 protein is CASRFDTGELFF. The CDR3 coding sequence is TGCGCCAGCAGATTCGACACCGGGGAGCTGTTTTTT. V is TRBV5-1 and J is TRBJ2-2; D unresolved. CDR1 is SGHRS, CDR2 YFSETQ, per germline. This CDR3 region has 12 residues. Trimming cost V 5 bases and J 3 bases, with 5 bases left between them.

V is TRBV9 and J is TRBJ2-5; 10 nucleotides agree with TRBD2. Trimming took 4 bases from V and 4 from J; bases not matched to a gene: 10. This CDR3 spans 16 amino acids. Looked up from germline, CDR1 is SGDLS and CDR2 is YYNGEE. CDR3 DNA sequence: TGTGCCAGCAGCCTGACGGGACTAGCGATAGGAGAGACCCAGTACTTC. Its protein is CASSLTGLAIGETQYF.

The chain links TRBV5-1 to TRBJ2-7; maybe TRBD2 (5 bases). This CDR3 spans 15 amino acids. Trimming left V 4 bases short and J 2 bases short, with 16 bases between. Germline-derived CDR1 and CDR2 are SGHRS and YFSETQ. Here the CDR3 DNA reads TGCGCCAGCAGCCGTACTACGGGGTCTCCCTACGAGCAGTACTTC. Amino acids: CASSRTTGSPYEQYF.

This clonotype occurred a few times. The CDR3, as DNA: TGCAGTGCGGAGGGGGGACGGTACTCTGGAAACACCATATATTTT. Its translation is CSAEGGRYSGNTIYF. The chain is built from TRBV20-1 and TRBJ1-3; TRBD1 is a possible D gene (6 bases). The CDR3 has 15 residues. V was pared by 6 bases and J by 0 bases, with 15 bases between. Per the germline V gene, CDR1 is DFQATT and CDR2 is SNEGSKA (reference sequence).

This clonotype was detected only a few times. The chain is built from TRBV7-3 and TRBJ2-1; D not resolved. In germline, CDR1 is SGHTA, CDR2 FQGTGA. V lost 5 bases and J 0 bases, leaving 11 bases between the germline ends. The CDR3 runs 15 residues. This chain's CDR3 is CASSPNPSSYNEQFF. CDR3 nucleotides: TGTGCCAGCAGCCCAAACCCGAGCTCCTACAATGAGCAGTTCTTC.

This clonotype has more than one count but fewer than ten. This chain joins TRBV3-1 and TRBJ2-3, with 11 bases that match TRBD1. The germline V gene encodes CDR1 LGHDT and CDR2 YNNKEL (reference sequence). V lost 6 bases and J lost 3; bases outside the gene matches: 5. CDR3 size: 15 residues. In nucleotides, the CDR3 is TGTGCCAGCAGAACCGGACAGGGGGCGACAGATACGCAGTATTTT. It is translated as CASRTGQGATDTQYF.

The sample holds a few counts of this clonotype. This rearrangement joins TRBV4-3 to TRBJ2-3, with TRBD1 as a possible D gene (6 bases). V lost 1 base, J lost 7 bases, and 24 bases lay in between. The CDR3 consists of 18 residues. CDR1 is LGHNA and CDR2 is YSLEER in the germline V gene. CDR3 region: CASSQVRQGSAPINTQYF. The CDR3 nucleotides are TGCGCCAGCAGCCAAGTACGCCAGGGGAGCGCCCCTATTAATACGCAGTATTTT.